What follows is one T cell receptor beta chain and its context. Its matching antigen is unknown. Time point specified: cycle 4 day 1 (C4D1), after 6 weeks of nivolumab. Each of the patients experienced relapse following autologous stem cell transplantation, and their brentuximab vedotin exposure differed. With magnetic negative selection, CD4+ T cells were purified from PBMCs that had been thawed. Method: immunoSEQ multiplex PCR; TCRdb's copy keeps in-frame clones and lacks some. The sample records 15,000 to 20,000 clones, around four fifths being singletons. The sample comes from a study of PD-1 blockade in classical Hodgkin lymphoma. Study observations and caveats: Compared with baseline, CD4+ but not CD8+ TCR diversity had risen significantly by C4D1.

V lost 7 bases and J 1 base, leaving 14 bases between the germline ends. The germline gives CDR1 MNHEY, CDR2 SVGAGI. The CDR3 is made up of 14 amino acids. This TCR came from a human donor with classical Hodgkin lymphoma. The chain links TRBV6-5 to TRBJ2-7; D is perhaps TRBD2 (6 bases). Material: CD4+ T cells from blood, obtained before the fourth cycle of nivolumab. The CDR3 spells CASTRTRGSYEQYF. CDR3 bases: TGTGCCAGCACCAGGACCCGGGGGTCCTACGAGCAGTACTTC.